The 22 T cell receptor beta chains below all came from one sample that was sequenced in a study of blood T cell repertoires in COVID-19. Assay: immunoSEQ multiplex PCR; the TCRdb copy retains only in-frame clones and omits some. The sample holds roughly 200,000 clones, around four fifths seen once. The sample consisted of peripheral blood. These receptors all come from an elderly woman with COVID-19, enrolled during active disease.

In nucleotides, the CDR3 is TGTGCCAGCAGCCCTCGGGAGACGAACACTGAAGCTTTCTTT. It encodes CASSPRETNTEAFF. V gene TRBV14 combines with J gene TRBJ1-1; D gene ambiguous. The V and J ends lost 4 bases and 1 base respectively, with 10 bases between them. There are 14 residues in the CDR3. Germline values: CDR1 SGHDN, CDR2 FVKESK. Looking up the rest from reference TRBV14 and TRBJ1-1 gives the full variable domain: EAGVTQFPSHSVIEKGQTVTLRCDPISGHDNLYWYRRVMGKEIKFLLHFVKESKQDESGMPNNRFLAERTGGTYSTLKVQPAELEDSGVYFCASSPRETNTEAFFGQGTRLTVV.

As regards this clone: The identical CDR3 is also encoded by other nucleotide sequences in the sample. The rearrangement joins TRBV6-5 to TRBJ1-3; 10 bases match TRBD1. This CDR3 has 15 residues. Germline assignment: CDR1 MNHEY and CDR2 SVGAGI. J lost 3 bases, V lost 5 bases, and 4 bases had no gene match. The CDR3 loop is CASSPGTGVGNTIYF. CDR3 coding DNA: TGTGCCAGCAGTCCCGGGACAGGGGTTGGAAACACCATATATTTT.

The CDR3 reads CASSLSSYNEQFF. The DNA of the CDR3 is TGTGCCAGCAGCCTTAGCTCCTACAATGAGCAGTTCTTC. The chain links TRBV14 to TRBJ2-1; D not resolved. V lost 4 bases and J 0 bases, leaving 4 bases between the germline ends. Per the germline V gene, CDR1 is SGHDN and CDR2 is FVKESK. The CDR3 length is 13 residues. Supplemented by reference TRBV14 and TRBJ2-1, the full variable domain reads EAGVTQFPSHSVIEKGQTVTLRCDPISGHDNLYWYRRVMGKEIKFLLHFVKESKQDESGMPNNRFLAERTGGTYSTLKVQPAELEDSGVYFCASSLSSYNEQFFGPGTRLTVL.

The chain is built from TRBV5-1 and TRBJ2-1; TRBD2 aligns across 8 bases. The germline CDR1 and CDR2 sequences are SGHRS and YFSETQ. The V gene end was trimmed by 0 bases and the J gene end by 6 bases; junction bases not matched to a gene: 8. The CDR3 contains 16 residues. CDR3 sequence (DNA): TGCGCCAGCAGCTTGGACTTCGGGACTAGAGGCAATGAGCAGTTCTTC. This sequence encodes CASSLDFGTRGNEQFF.

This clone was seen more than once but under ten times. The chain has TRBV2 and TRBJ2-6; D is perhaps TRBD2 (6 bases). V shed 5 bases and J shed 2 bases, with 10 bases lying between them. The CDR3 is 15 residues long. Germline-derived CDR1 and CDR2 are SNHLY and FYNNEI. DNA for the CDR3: TGTGCCAGCAGTTTTGGGGGGACTGGGGCCAACGTCCTGACTTTC. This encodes CASSFGGTGANVLTF.

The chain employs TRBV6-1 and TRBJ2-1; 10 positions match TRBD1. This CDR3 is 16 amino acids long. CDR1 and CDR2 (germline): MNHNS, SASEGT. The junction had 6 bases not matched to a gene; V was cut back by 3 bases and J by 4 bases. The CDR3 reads CASSDSRTGGYNEQFF. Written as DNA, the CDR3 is TGTGCCAGCAGTGATTCTAGGACAGGGGGTTACAATGAGCAGTTCTTC.

CDR3 DNA: TGTGCCAGCAGCTTGTACGAGGGGGCCGACTATGGCTACACCTTC. Translation: CASSLYEGADYGYTF. The chain recombines TRBV7-9 with TRBJ1-2; TRBD1 aligns across 7 bases. Per germline, CDR1 SEHNR and CDR2 FQNEAQ (reference sequence). Trimming took 3 bases from V and 3 from J; bases not matched to a gene: 7. The CDR3 totals 15 residues.

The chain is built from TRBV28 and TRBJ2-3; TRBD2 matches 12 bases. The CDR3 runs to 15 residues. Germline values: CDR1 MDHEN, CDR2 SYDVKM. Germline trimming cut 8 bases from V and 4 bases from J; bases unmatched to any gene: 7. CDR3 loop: CASVTSGGNADTQYF. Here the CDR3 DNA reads TGTGCCAGCGTGACTAGCGGGGGAAACGCAGATACGCAGTATTTT.

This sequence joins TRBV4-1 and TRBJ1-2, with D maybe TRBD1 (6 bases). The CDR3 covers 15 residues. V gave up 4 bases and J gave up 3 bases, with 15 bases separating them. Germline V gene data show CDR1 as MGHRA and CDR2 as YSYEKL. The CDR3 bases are TGCGCCAGCAGCCTAACACAGGGTGGAGACTATGGCTACACCTTC. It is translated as CASSLTQGGDYGYTF.

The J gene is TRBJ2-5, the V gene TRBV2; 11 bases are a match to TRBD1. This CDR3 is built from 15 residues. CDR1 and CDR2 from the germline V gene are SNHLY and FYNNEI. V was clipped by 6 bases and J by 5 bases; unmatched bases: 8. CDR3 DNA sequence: TGTGCCAGCAGGTACATGGACAGGGGGCACGAGACCCAGTACTTC. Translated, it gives CASRYMDRGHETQYF.

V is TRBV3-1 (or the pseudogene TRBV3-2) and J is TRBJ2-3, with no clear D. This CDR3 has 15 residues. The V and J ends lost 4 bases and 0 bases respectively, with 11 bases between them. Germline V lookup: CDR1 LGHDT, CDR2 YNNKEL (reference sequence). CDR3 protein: CASSPHYLSTDTQYF. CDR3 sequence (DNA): TGTGCCAGCAGCCCCCACTACCTAAGCACAGATACGCAGTATTTT.

CDR3 nucleotide sequence: TGTGCCAGTCTAGAAGACAGTTTGAACACTGAAGCTTTCTTT. Amino acids: CASLEDSLNTEAFF. The J gene is TRBJ1-1, the V gene TRBV2; D perhaps matches TRBD1 (5 bases). Germline V lookup: CDR1 SNHLY, CDR2 FYNNEI. Trimming stripped 9 bases from V and 0 bases from J, with 14 bases between. The CDR3 covers 14 residues.

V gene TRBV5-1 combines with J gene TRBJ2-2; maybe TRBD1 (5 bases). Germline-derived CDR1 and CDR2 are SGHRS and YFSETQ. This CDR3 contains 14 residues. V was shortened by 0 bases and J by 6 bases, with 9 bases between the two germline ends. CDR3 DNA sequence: TGCGCCAGCAGCTTGGGGCAGGGCGCCGGGGAGCTGTTTTTT. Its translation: CASSLGQGAGELFF. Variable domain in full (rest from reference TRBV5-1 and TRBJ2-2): KAGVTQTPRYLIKTRGQQVTLSCSPISGHRSVSWYQQTPGQGLQFLFEYFSETQRNKGNFPGRFSGRQFSNSRSEMNVSTLELGDSALYLCASSLGQGAGELFFGEGSRLTVL.

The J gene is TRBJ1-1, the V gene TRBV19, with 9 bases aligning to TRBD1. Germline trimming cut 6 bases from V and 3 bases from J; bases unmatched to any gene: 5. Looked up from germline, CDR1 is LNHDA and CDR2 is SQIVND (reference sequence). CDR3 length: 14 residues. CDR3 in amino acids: CASSTGGLDTEAFF. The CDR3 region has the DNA TGTGCCAGTAGCACAGGGGGCTTGGACACTGAAGCTTTCTTT.

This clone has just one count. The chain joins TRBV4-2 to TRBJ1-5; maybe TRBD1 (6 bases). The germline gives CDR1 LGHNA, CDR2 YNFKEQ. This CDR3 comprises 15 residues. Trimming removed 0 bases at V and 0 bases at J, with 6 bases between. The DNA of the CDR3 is TGTGCCAGCAGCCAAGAGGGGGCTAGCAATCAGCCCCAGCATTTT. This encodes CASSQEGASNQPQHF.

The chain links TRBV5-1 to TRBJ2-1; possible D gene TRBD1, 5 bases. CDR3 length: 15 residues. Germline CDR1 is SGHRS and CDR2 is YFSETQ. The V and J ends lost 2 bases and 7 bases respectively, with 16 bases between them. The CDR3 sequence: CASSFSRASTNEQFF. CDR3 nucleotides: TGCGCCAGCAGCTTTAGCAGGGCATCTACAAATGAGCAGTTCTTC.

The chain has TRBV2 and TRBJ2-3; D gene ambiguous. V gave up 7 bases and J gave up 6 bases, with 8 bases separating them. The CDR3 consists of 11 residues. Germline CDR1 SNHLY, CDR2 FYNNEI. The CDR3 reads CASTGADTQYF. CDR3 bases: TGTGCCAGCACCGGAGCCGATACGCAGTATTTT.

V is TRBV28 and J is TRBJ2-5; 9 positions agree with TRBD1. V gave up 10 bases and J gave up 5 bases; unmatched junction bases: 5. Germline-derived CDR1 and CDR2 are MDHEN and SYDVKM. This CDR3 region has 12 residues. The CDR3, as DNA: TGTGCCACTACGGACAGGGGTGAGACCCAGTACTTC. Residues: CATTDRGETQYF.

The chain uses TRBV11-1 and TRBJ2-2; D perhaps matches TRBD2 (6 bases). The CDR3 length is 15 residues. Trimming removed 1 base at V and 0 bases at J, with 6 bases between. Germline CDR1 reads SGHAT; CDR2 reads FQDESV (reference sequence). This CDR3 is CASSLGGANTGELFF. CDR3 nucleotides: TGTGCCAGCAGCTTAGGCGGGGCGAACACCGGGGAGCTGTTTTTT. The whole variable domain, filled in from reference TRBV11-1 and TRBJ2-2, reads EAEVAQSPRYKITEKSQAVAFWCDPISGHATLYWYRQILGQGPELLVQFQDESVVDDSQLPKDRFSAERLKGVDSTLKIQPAELGDSAMYLCASSLGGANTGELFFGEGSRLTVL.

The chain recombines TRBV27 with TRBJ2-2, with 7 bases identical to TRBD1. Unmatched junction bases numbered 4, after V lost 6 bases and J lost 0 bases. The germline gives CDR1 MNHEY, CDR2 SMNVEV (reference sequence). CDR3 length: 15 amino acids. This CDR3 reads CASRLGQSNTGELFF. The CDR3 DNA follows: TGTGCCAGCAGGCTGGGACAGTCGAACACCGGGGAGCTGTTTTTT.

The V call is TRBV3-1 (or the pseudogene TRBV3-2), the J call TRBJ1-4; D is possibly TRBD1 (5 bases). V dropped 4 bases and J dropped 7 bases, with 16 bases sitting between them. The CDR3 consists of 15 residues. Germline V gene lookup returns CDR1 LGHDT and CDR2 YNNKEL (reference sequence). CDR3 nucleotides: TGTGCCAGCAGCCTACCGACGGGGGGGGGTGAAAAACTGTTTTTT. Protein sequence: CASSLPTGGGEKLFF.

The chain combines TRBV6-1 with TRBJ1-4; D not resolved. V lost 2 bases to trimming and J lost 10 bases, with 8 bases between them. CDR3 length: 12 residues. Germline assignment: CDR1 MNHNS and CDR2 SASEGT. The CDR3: CASSELSRKLFF. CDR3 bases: TGTGCCAGCAGTGAACTTTCCCGAAAACTGTTTTTT.